The present entry profiles one TCR beta chain with its context. Its antigen remains unknown. Trimming removed 3 bases from V and 6 bases from J, with 1 base in between. The CDR3 runs 10 residues. Looked up from germline, CDR1 is MDHEN and CDR2 is SYDVKM. The data were taken from a study of T cell responses to AZD1222 COVID-19 vaccine. Repertoires were generated with immunoSEQ multiplex PCR, while TCRdb's copy carries only in-frame clones and drops some. In the table there are under 35,000 clones, over 75% of which are singletons. Findings and caveats of the study: Increased Spike-specific TCR breadth and depth were observed after two AZD1222 doses. Donors in the cohort were predominantly white British and more often female, and clonal diversity was possibly underestimated.

This sample comprised peripheral blood, obtained 28 days after the second AZD1222 dose. The source of this sequence is an adult who received the AZD1222 COVID-19 vaccine. V gene TRBV28 combines with J gene TRBJ2-3; D unresolved. This chain's CDR3 is CASSFDTQYF. The CDR3 region has the DNA TGTGCCAGCAGTTTTGATACGCAGTATTTT. The full variable domain, in which reference TRBV28 and TRBJ2-3 provide the parts outside the CDR3, is DVKVTQSSRYLVKRTGEKVFLECVQDMDHENMFWYRQDPGLGLRLIYFSYDVKMKEKGDIPEGYSVSREKKERFSLILESASTNQTSMYLCASSFDTQYFGPGTRLTVL.